A single T cell receptor beta chain is shown here with its context. The data belong to a study of blood T cell repertoires in COVID-19. Study information: From the United States, Italy and Spain came samples of acute and convalescent COVID-19. Nucleic acid was either cDNA or gDNA, and it came from T cells, B-cell-depleted T cells, or PBMCs.

Authors' methods: The assay estimated nucleated cells by amplifying reference gene primers. Profiled with immunoSEQ multiplex PCR; TCRdb holds only in-frame clones, not every one. D and trimming were read from the DNA, whereas the V and J calls and clone size are those reported in that table. Of approximately 150,000 clones in the sample, 75% to 85% are singletons; the top ten hold 10% to 13%. The CDR3 spans 16 residues. V lost 3 bases, J lost 1 base, and 17 bases lay in between. Germline V CDR1 and CDR2: SGHKS, YYEKEE (reference sequence). Input material: peripheral blood. The clonotype originates from a man aged 55-75 years with active or convalescent COVID-19. V gene TRBV5-5 combines with J gene TRBJ2-7, with a tentative D call TRBD2 (6 bases). The CDR3 loop reads CASSSQAAGRSYEQYF. DNA of the CDR3: TGTGCCAGCAGCTCCCAGGCGGCAGGGAGGTCCTACGAGCAGTACTTC. Full variable domain (missing parts from reference TRBV5-5 and TRBJ2-7): DAGVTQSPTHLIKTRGQQVTLRCSPISGHKSVSWYQQVLGQGPQFIFQYYEKEERGRGNFPDRFSARQFPNYSSELNVNALLLGDSALYLCASSSQAAGRSYEQYFGPGTRLTVT.